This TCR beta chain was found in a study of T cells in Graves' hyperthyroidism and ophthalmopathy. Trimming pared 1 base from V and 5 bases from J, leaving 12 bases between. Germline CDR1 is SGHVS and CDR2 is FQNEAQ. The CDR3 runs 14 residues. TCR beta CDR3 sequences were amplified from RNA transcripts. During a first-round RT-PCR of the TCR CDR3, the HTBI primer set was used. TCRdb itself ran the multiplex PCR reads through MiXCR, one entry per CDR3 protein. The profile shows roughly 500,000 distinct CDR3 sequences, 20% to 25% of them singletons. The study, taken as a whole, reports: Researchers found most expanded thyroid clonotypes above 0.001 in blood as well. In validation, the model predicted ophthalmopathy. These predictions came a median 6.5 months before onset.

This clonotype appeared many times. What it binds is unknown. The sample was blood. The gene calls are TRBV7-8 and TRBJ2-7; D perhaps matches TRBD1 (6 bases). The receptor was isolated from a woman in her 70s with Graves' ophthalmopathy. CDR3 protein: CASSLVSQGNEQYF. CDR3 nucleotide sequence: TGTGCCAGCAGCTTAGTGAGTCAGGGGAACGAGCAGTACTTC.